This TCR beta chain was recorded in a study of response to subunit inactivated influenza vaccine. TCRdb reanalysed the RT-PCR reads using MiXCR and keeps one entry per CDR3 protein. The sample lists 300,000 to 350,000 distinct CDR3 sequences, roughly 22% occurring once. As for this clonotype: Antigen: not known.

Findings and caveats of the study: Every seasonal influenza vaccination brings in few new T cells, the authors suggested.

This CDR3 contains 16 residues. V lost 4 bases and J lost 7; bases outside the gene matches: 14. CDR1 is SGHTS, CDR2 YDEGEE, per germline. This chain links TRBV5-8 with TRBJ1-1; 9 bases are a match to TRBD1. The sequence derives from a man between 50 and 69 years old who received an inactivated influenza vaccine. Sequencing used PBMCs from blood, obtained less than 22 months after vaccination. The CDR3 DNA follows: TGTGCCAGCAGCCCGGCCTACAGGGGGCGCGACAATGAAGCTTTCTTT. As protein: CASSPAYRGRDNEAFF. Combining the CDR3 with reference TRBV5-8 and TRBJ1-1 gives the whole variable domain EAGVTQSPTHLIKTRGQQATLRCSPISGHTSVYWYQQALGLGLQFLLWYDEGEERNRGNFPPRFSGRQFPNYSSELNVNALELEDSALYLCASSPAYRGRDNEAFFGQGTRLTVV.